The clone carrying this T cell receptor beta chain was seen at least ten times. Its antigen remains unidentified. The sample belongs to a study of early T cells in non-severe SARS-CoV-2 infection. In the study overall: Sequencing of bulk RNA from unsorted whole blood was done, without chain pairing.

Attachment of unique molecular identifiers was made to individual cDNA molecules. TCRdb fed the 5' RACE reads into MiXCR, producing one record per CDR3 protein. The data hold approximately 35,000 distinct CDR3 sequences, with approximately 5.4% observed a single time. Study-level points and caveats: VDJdb-based matching was biased toward anti-spike CD8 responses and missed private and CD4 specificities.

The sample taken for sequencing was whole blood. The source is an adult who was a healthcare worker with PCR-confirmed SARS-CoV-2 infection or an uninfected control (not recorded which).

The CDR3 loop is CASRGTGNSYEQYF. CDR3 DNA: TGTGCCAGCAGAGGGACAGGTAACTCCTACGAGCAGTACTTC. This chain links TRBV6-2 or TRBV6-3 with TRBJ2-7, with 8 nucleotides matching TRBD1. V shed 6 bases and J 0 bases; nucleotides not matched to a gene: 4. Germline CDR1 is MNHEY and CDR2 is SVGEGT. CDR3 length: 14 amino acids.